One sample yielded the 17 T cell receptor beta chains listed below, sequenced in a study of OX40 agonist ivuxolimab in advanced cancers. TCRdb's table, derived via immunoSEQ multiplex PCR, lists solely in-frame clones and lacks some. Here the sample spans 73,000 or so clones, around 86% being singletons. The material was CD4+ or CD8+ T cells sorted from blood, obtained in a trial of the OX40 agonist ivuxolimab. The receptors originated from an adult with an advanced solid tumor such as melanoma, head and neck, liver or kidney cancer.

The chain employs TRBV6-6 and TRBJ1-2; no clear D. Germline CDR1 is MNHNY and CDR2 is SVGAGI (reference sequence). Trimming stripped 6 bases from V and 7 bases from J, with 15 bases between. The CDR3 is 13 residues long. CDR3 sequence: CASSPGPSGGYTF. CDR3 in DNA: TGTGCCAGCAGCCCCGGGCCATCAGGTGGCTACACCTTC.

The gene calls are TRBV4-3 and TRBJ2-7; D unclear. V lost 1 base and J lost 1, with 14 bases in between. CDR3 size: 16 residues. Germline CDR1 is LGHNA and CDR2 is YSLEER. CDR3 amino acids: CASSQGASYSSYEQYF. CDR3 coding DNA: TGCGCCAGCAGCCAAGGGGCTTCATACTCTTCCTACGAGCAGTACTTC.

CDR3 region: CASRRTGTTNEKLFF. In DNA form, the CDR3 reads TGTGCCAGTAGACGGACGGGGACAACTAATGAAAAACTGTTTTTT. The chain links TRBV19 to TRBJ1-4, with D unclear. With 6 bases removed from V and 0 bases from J, the gap between germline ends came to 11 bases. The germline V gene has CDR1 LNHDA and CDR2 SQIVND (reference sequence). The CDR3 is 15 amino acids.

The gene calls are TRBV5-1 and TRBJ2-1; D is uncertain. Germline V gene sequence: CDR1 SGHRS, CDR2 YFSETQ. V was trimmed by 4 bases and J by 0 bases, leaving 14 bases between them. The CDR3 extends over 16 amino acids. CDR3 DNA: TGCGCCAGCAGCCCGTCGACTGGCAGCTCCTACAATGAGCAGTTCTTC. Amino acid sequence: CASSPSTGSSYNEQFF.

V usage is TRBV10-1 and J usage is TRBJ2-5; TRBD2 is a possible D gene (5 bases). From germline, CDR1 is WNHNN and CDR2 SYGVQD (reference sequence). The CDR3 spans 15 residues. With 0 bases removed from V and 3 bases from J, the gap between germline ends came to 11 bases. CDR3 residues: CASSESAAGKETQYF. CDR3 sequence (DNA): TGCGCCAGCAGTGAGTCCGCGGCGGGTAAAGAGACCCAGTACTTC.

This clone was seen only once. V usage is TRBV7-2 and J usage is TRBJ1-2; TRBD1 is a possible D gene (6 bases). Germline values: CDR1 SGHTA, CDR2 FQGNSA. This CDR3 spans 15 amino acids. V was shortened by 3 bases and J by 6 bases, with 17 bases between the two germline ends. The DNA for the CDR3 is TGTGCCAGCAGCTTCGTTGGGGGGGGCCGAAATGGCTACACCTTC. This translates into CASSFVGGGRNGYTF. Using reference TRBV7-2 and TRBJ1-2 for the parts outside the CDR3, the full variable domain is GAGVSQSPSNKVTEKGKDVELRCDPISGHTALYWYRQSLGQGLEFLIYFQGNSAPDKSGLPSDRFSAERTGGSVSTLTIQRTQQEDSAVYLCASSFVGGGRNGYTFGSGTRLTVV.

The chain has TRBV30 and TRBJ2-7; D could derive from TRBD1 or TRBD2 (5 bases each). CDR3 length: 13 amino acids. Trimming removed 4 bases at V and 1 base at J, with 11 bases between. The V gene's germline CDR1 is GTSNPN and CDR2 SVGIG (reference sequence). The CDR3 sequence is CAWTGTASYEQYF. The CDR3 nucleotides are TGTGCCTGGACCGGGACGGCTTCCTACGAGCAGTACTTC.

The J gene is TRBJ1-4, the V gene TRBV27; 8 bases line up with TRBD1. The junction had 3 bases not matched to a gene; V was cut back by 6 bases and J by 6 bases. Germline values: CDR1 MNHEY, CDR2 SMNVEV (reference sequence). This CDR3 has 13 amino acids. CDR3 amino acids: CASSDRGDEKLFF. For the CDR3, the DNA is TGTGCCAGCAGCGACAGGGGAGATGAAAAACTGTTTTTT.

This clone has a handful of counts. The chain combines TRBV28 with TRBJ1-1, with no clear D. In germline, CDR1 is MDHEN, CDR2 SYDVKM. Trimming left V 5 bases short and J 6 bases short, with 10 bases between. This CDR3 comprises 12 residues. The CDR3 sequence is CASSPFNAEAFF. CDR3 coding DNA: TGTGCCAGCAGTCCCTTTAACGCTGAAGCTTTCTTT.

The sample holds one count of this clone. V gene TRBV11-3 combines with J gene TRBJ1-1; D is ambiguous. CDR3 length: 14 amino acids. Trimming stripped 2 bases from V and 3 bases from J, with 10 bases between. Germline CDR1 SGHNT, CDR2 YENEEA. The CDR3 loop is CASSLQIGDTEAFF. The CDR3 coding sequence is TGTGCCAGCAGCTTACAGATCGGGGACACTGAAGCTTTCTTT.

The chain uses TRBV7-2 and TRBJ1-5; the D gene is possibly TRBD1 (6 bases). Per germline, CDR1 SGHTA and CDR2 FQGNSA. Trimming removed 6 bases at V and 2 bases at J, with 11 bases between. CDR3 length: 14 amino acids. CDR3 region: CASSVGGGNQPQHF. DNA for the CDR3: TGTGCCAGCAGTGTGGGGGGCGGCAATCAGCCCCAGCATTTT.

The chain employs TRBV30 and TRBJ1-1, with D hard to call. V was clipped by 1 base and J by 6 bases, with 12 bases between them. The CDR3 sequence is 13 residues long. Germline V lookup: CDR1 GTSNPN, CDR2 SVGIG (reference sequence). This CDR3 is CAWSGIPDSEAFF. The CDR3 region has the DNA TGTGCCTGGAGTGGAATTCCGGACTCTGAAGCTTTCTTT.

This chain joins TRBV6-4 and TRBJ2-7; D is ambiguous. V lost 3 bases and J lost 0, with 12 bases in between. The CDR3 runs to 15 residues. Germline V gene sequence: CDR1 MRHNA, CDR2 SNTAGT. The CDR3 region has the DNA TGTGCCAGCAGTGAAGAGGCCGCTCGCTCCTACGAGCAGTACTTC. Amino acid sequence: CASSEEAARSYEQYF.

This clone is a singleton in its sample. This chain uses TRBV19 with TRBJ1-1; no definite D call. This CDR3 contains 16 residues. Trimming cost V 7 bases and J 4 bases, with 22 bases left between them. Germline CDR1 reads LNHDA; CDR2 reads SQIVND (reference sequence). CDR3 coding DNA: TGTGCCAGTACCTTAACCCCGAAGGTAGGGAGCACTGAAGCTTTCTTT. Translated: CASTLTPKVGSTEAFF.

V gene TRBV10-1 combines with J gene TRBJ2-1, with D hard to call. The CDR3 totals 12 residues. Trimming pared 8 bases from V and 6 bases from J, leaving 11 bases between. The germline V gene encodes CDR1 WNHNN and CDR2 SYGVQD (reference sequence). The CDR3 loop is CASLPGRNEQFF. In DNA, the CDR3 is TGCGCCAGCCTCCCTGGTCGCAATGAGCAGTTCTTC.

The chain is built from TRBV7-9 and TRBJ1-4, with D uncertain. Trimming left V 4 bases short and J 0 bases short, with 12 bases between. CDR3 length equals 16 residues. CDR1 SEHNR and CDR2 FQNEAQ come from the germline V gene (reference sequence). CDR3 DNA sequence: TGTGCCAGCAGCTCCCAGCCTCTAGCAACTAATGAAAAACTGTTTTTT. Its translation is CASSSQPLATNEKLFF.

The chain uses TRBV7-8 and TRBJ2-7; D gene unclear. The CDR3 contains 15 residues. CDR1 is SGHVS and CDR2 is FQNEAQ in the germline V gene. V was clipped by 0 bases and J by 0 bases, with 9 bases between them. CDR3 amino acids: CASSLATASSYEQYF. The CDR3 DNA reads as TGTGCCAGCAGCTTAGCGACTGCCAGCTCCTACGAGCAGTACTTC.